What follows are 25 T cell receptor beta chains derived from one specimen sequenced in a study of T cells in Graves' hyperthyroidism and ophthalmopathy. TCR beta CDR3 sequences were amplified from RNA transcripts. TCR CDR3 underwent first-round RT-PCR with the HTBI primer set. Via MiXCR, TCRdb re-called the multiplex PCR reads, giving one row per CDR3 protein. Of around 400,000 distinct CDR3 sequences listed, approximately 14% were seen once; the top ten hold approximately 30%. The sequencing sample was made of blood. Receptors originate from a woman younger than 35 with Graves' hyperthyroidism that later progressed to Graves' ophthalmopathy.

This clonotype was recorded many times. The chain has TRBV10-3 and TRBJ1-1; D is possibly TRBD1 (6 bases). V was pared by 7 bases and J by 3 bases, with 15 bases between. The CDR3 is 14 residues long. The germline CDR1 and CDR2 sequences are ENHRY and SYGVKD. The CDR3 DNA is TGTGCCATCACCCGACAGGTCGAGGACACTGAAGCTTTCTTT. It encodes CAITRQVEDTEAFF.

The chain links TRBV19 to TRBJ1-5, with TRBD1 as a possible D gene (6 bases). The CDR3 spans 14 residues. CDR1 is LNHDA and CDR2 is SQIVND in the germline V gene (reference sequence). Trimming pared 10 bases from V and 3 bases from J, leaving 16 bases between. In nucleotides, the CDR3 is TGTGCCACGAAACAGGGTAGAGACAATCAGCCCCAGCATTTT. This gives the protein CATKQGRDNQPQHF.

The chain uses TRBV6-2 or TRBV6-3 and TRBJ2-2, with a possible D match to TRBD1 (5 bases). Looked up from germline, CDR1 is MNHEY and CDR2 is SVGEGT. There are 15 residues in the CDR3. Deletions cut 6 bases from V and 3 bases from J, with 14 bases between. DNA for the CDR3: TGTGCCAGCAGAAAGGGGTTGAGTGACACCGGGGAGCTGTTTTTT. Translated: CASRKGLSDTGELFF.

On this clonotype itself: A clone one base away is much larger, so this may be a read error. V gene TRBV6-2 or TRBV6-3 combines with J gene TRBJ2-7; D gene ambiguous. The J call may be faulty, since TRBJ2-1 better matches the DNA end. Germline CDR1 MNHEY, CDR2 SVGEGT. The CDR3 is 12 residues long. The CDR3: CASSYPTYEQFF. Here the CDR3 DNA reads TGTGCCAGCAGTTACCCCACCTACGAGCAGTTCTTC.

There are a few counts of this clonotype. The rearrangement joins TRBV6-5 to TRBJ2-1; D remains unclear. V was shortened by 2 bases and J by 10 bases, with 9 bases between the two germline ends. Looked up from germline, CDR1 is MNHEY and CDR2 is SVGAGI. The CDR3 totals 12 residues. CDR3 protein: CASSYVQKEQFF. CDR3 bases: TGTGCCAGCAGTTACGTTCAAAAAGAGCAGTTCTTC.

This clonotype was observed many times. This chain joins TRBV7-2 and TRBJ2-3, with TRBD2 identical over 9 bases. V lost 2 bases to trimming and J lost 3 bases; unmatched junction nucleotides: 6. Germline CDR1 reads SGHTA; CDR2 reads FQGNSA. The CDR3 loop spans 16 amino acids. CDR3 in amino acids: CASSLKAGGGTDTQYF. As DNA, the CDR3 is TGTGCCAGCAGCTTAAAAGCGGGAGGAGGGACAGATACGCAGTATTTT. Full variable domain (rest looked up from reference TRBV7-2 and TRBJ2-3): GAGVSQSPSNKVTEKGKDVELRCDPISGHTALYWYRQSLGQGLEFLIYFQGNSAPDKSGLPSDRFSAERTGGSVSTLTIQRTQQEDSAVYLCASSLKAGGGTDTQYFGPGTRLTVL.

Of note for this clonotype: This could be a read error, since a much larger clone is one nucleotide away. The V gene is TRBV6-1, the J gene TRBJ1-4, with D perhaps matching TRBD1 (6 bases). Between the trimmed V and J ends, which lost 10 bases and 12 bases, there was a span of 27 bases. The germline V gene has CDR1 MNHNS and CDR2 SASEGT. The CDR3 has 15 residues. The CDR3 reads CANRRSQGPRTQLFF. In DNA form, the CDR3 reads TGTGCCAACAGACGGTCACAGGGCCCGCGAACGCAACTGTTTTTT.

This rearrangement joins TRBV7-2 to TRBJ1-6; D not resolved. The CDR3 loop spans 17 amino acids. Germline V CDR1 and CDR2: SGHTA, FQGNSA. V was shortened by 1 base and J by 7 bases, with 17 bases between the two germline ends. Here the CDR3 DNA reads TGTGCCAGCAGCTTAGGGGCAAGGGTATCGCTGAATTCACCCCTCCACTTT. Translation gives CASSLGARVSLNSPLHF.

The rearrangement uses TRBV20-1 and TRBJ2-4, with D hard to call. The CDR3 runs to 11 residues. Germline V lookup: CDR1 DFQATT, CDR2 SNEGSKA (reference sequence). With 6 bases removed from V and 7 bases from J, the gap between germline ends came to 10 bases. The CDR3 nucleotides are TGCAGTGCCAATCCCGGGAACATTCAGTACTTC. This translates into CSANPGNIQYF.

The table lists this clonotype with many counts. The rearrangement joins TRBV7-3 to TRBJ2-1; D unresolved. Per the germline V gene, CDR1 is SGHTA and CDR2 is FQGTGA. This CDR3 comprises 14 residues. Trimming removed 5 bases from V and 1 base from J, with 9 bases in between. For the CDR3, the DNA is TGTGCCAGCAGCCCCGAGGTTTCCTACAATGAGCAGTTCTTC. Translating it yields CASSPEVSYNEQFF.

This clonotype was found many times. The J gene is TRBJ1-1, the V gene TRBV20-1, with D hard to call. Trimming removed 0 bases from V and 4 bases from J, with 18 bases in between. The CDR3 loop spans 16 amino acids. CDR1 and CDR2 (germline): DFQATT, SNEGSKA (reference sequence). CDR3 sequence reads: CSARDQKSGVGTEAFF. CDR3 nucleotides: TGCAGTGCTAGAGATCAGAAGTCGGGAGTGGGCACTGAAGCTTTCTTT.

This clonotype was picked up a small number of times. The chain employs TRBV20-1 and TRBJ2-5; TRBD1 aligns across 8 bases. With V trimmed by 5 bases and J by 2 bases, 13 bases remained unmatched. The germline CDR1 and CDR2 sequences are DFQATT and SNEGSKA (reference sequence). CDR3 length equals 16 residues. The CDR3 DNA sequence: TGCAGTGCTCTCCCCTCCAGGGGGACAGGACAAGAGACCCAGTACTTC. It specifies CSALPSRGTGQETQYF.

This clonotype was counted ten times or more. The J gene is TRBJ2-1, the V gene TRBV6-1, with 8 bases identical to TRBD2. After removal of 8 bases from V and 5 bases from J, the junction contained 5 bases not matched to a gene. There are 13 residues in the CDR3. Germline V gives CDR1 MNHNS, CDR2 SASEGT. CDR3 protein: CASQRERDNEQFF. CDR3 nucleotides: TGTGCCAGCCAGCGGGAGCGGGACAATGAGCAGTTCTTC.

Regarding this clonotype: This may come from a read error, since a much larger clone is one base off. The CDR3 does not close with the conserved phenylalanine or tryptophan, likely indicating a read error. V gene TRBV27 combines with J gene TRBJ2-5, with 8 nucleotides matching TRBD2. V gave up 5 bases and J gave up 4 bases; unmatched junction bases: 12. CDR1 and CDR2 from the germline V gene are MNHEY and SMNVEV (reference sequence). This CDR3 is 16 amino acids long. The CDR3 region is CASSGWGLDSSETQYL. The CDR3 DNA is TGTGCCAGCAGTGGCTGGGGACTAGATTCCTCAGAGACCCAGTACCTC.

This clonotype was found many times. The V gene is TRBV27, the J gene TRBJ2-7, with D maybe TRBD1 (5 bases). From germline, CDR1 is MNHEY and CDR2 SMNVEV (reference sequence). The CDR3 covers 14 residues. V lost 5 bases and J lost 2, with 13 bases in between. For the CDR3, the DNA is TGTGCCAGCAGTCGACGATCAGGGCCCTACGAGCAGTACTTC. It codes for CASSRRSGPYEQYF.

This clonotype was recorded a few times. V gene TRBV14 combines with J gene TRBJ2-3; 9 bases are a match to TRBD1. The V and J ends lost 7 bases and 4 bases, in that order; junction bases with no gene match: 9. This CDR3 has 15 amino acids. CDR1 and CDR2 from the germline V gene are SGHDN and FVKESK. The CDR3 sequence is CASTPMDRGPDTQYF. In DNA, the CDR3 is TGTGCCAGCACCCCAATGGACAGGGGACCAGATACGCAGTATTTT.

This clonotype was seen repeatedly, ten times or more. The V call is TRBV28, the J call TRBJ2-7, with 8 bases matching TRBD1. Trimming removed 4 bases from V and 7 bases from J; junction bases left unmatched: 9. The CDR3 extends over 14 amino acids. Germline-derived CDR1 and CDR2 are MDHEN and SYDVKM. This CDR3 is CASSSYRGSWEQYF. The DNA of the CDR3 is TGTGCCAGCAGTTCATACAGGGGGAGTTGGGAGCAGTACTTC.

This clonotype was counted many times. The V gene is TRBV20-1, the J gene TRBJ2-7; D may match TRBD1 or TRBD2 (5 bases each). V was pared by 1 base and J by 9 bases, with 13 bases between. The V gene's germline CDR1 is DFQATT and CDR2 SNEGSKA (reference sequence). The CDR3 extends over 12 amino acids. CDR3 DNA: TGCAGTGCTAGAGGGGACCGATTCGGGCAGTACTTC. Residues: CSARGDRFGQYF.

The chain combines TRBV7-9 with TRBJ1-2; D not resolved. Germline assignment: CDR1 SEHNR and CDR2 FQNEAQ (reference sequence). The CDR3 sequence is 13 residues long. V lost 3 bases to trimming and J lost 3 bases, with 8 bases between them. The CDR3 coding sequence is TGTGCCAGCAGCTTTAAGGATCACTATGGCTACACCTTC. It translates to CASSFKDHYGYTF.

Comments on this clonotype: This may be a read error: a much more frequent sequence differs by one nucleotide. This chain links TRBV18 with TRBJ1-4; a weak D match, TRBD1 (6 bases). The CDR3 is 15 amino acids. Germline CDR1 KGHSH, CDR2 LQKENI. Here the CDR3 DNA reads TGTGCCAGCTCACCCCCGGACAGACTTAATGAAAATCTGTTTTTT. Its protein is CASSPPDRLNENLFF.

This rearrangement joins TRBV7-6 to TRBJ2-2; D is unclear. CDR3 size: 13 residues. Germline assignment: CDR1 SGHVS and CDR2 FNYEAQ. The V end was cut by 2 bases, the J end by 2 bases, with 3 bases between. The DNA of the CDR3 is TGTGCCAGCAGCTTAAAAAACACCGGGGAGCTGTTTTTT. Translated, it gives CASSLKNTGELFF.

This clonotype was recorded a few times. The chain uses TRBV19 and TRBJ2-1; D may be TRBD1 (5 bases). Trimming took off 2 bases at V and 1 base at J, with 9 bases between the two ends. This CDR3 region has 15 residues. CDR1 LNHDA and CDR2 SQIVND come from the germline V gene (reference sequence). CDR3 nucleotides: TGTGCCAGTAGTATACACAGGCTTTCCTACAATGAGCAGTTCTTC. Its translation is CASSIHRLSYNEQFF.

This clonotype occurred many times. The V and J genes are TRBV2 and TRBJ2-3, with no clear D. CDR3 length: 12 amino acids. Trimming pared 6 bases from V and 3 bases from J, leaving 7 bases between. The germline CDR1 and CDR2 sequences are SNHLY and FYNNEI. The chain's CDR3 is CASRSGTDTQYF. As DNA, the CDR3 is TGTGCCAGCAGAAGTGGGACAGATACGCAGTATTTT. The variable domain in full, with the rest retrieved from reference TRBV2 and TRBJ2-3, is EPEVTQTPSHQVTQMGQEVILRCVPISNHLYFYWYRQILGQKVEFLVSFYNNEISEKSEIFDDQFSVERPDGSNFTLKIRSTKLEDSAMYFCASRSGTDTQYFGPGTRLTVL.

The chain combines TRBV20-1 with TRBJ2-5; no clear D gene. The CDR3 loop spans 13 amino acids. Germline CDR1 reads DFQATT; CDR2 reads SNEGSKA (reference sequence). V gave up 6 bases and J gave up 2 bases, with 13 bases separating them. The CDR3 DNA sequence: TGCAGTGCGGAAGGGATCCTACAAGAGACCCAGTACTTC. It translates to CSAEGILQETQYF.

J is TRBJ1-5 and V is TRBV30; 8 bases are shared with TRBD1. In germline, CDR1 is GTSNPN, CDR2 SVGIG (reference sequence). V shed 2 bases and J 2 bases; nucleotides not matched to a gene: 2. The CDR3 runs 14 residues. CDR3 nucleotide sequence: TGTGCCTGGAGTTGGACAGGGCGCAATCAGCCCCAGCATTTT. Amino acids: CAWSWTGRNQPQHF.